This T cell receptor (beta chain) stems from a study of shared clonotypes between healthy human individuals. Turning to the study itself: A couple of women and a few men aged 18 to 49 made up the donors.

Terminally differentiated effector memory CD45RA+ cells were left out of the naive CD8 fraction, which was CD45RO-negative and positively selected for CCR7. V was clipped by 7 bases and J by 3 bases, with 8 bases between them. The germline gives CDR1 SGHDT, CDR2 YYEEEE. The CDR3 covers 11 residues. TCRdb keeps only in-frame clones here, not all; method: immunoSEQ multiplex PCR. The repertoire holds 450,000 to 700,000 clones, about 95% seen once, with over 0.09% in the top ten. Sequenced sample: naive CD8+ T cells sorted from blood. The gene calls are TRBV5-6 and TRBJ2-7, with D maybe TRBD2 (5 bases). This TCR derives from a young woman in good health. CDR3 sequence: CASSRDYEQYF. DNA for the CDR3: TGTGCCAGCTCCCGGGACTACGAGCAGTACTTC. Full variable domain (missing parts from reference TRBV5-6 and TRBJ2-7): DAGVTQSPTHLIKTRGQQVTLRCSPKSGHDTVSWYQQALGQGPQFIFQYYEEEERQRGNFPDRFSGHQFPNYSSELNVNALLLGDSALYLCASSRDYEQYFGPGTRLTVT.